What follows are 10 T cell receptor beta chains derived from one specimen sequenced in a study of shared clonotypes between healthy human individuals. Here immunoSEQ multiplex PCR was the method, and the copy in TCRdb shows in-frame clones only, minus some. The profile shows 400,000 to 600,000 clones, roughly 77% of them singletons. Sequencing used PBMCs. The source is a woman aged 40 to 50 in good health. Some clones in this sample may be carry-over from other donors' samples.

The chain carries TRBV7-3 and TRBJ2-1; D uncertain. The CDR3 length is 12 residues. Germline values: CDR1 SGHTA, CDR2 FQGTGA. The germline V and J ends were trimmed by 5 bases and 9 bases, with 11 bases remaining between them. The CDR3 sequence is CASSPASSEQFF. The CDR3 DNA reads as TGTGCCAGCAGCCCCGCTAGTTCTGAGCAGTTCTTC.

As concerns this clone: Different DNA sequences within this sample yield the same CDR3. This rearrangement joins TRBV9 to TRBJ2-7; 7 positions agree with TRBD1. The germline gives CDR1 SGDLS, CDR2 YYNGEE. V gave up 5 bases and J gave up 2 bases; unmatched junction bases: 10. The CDR3 consists of 15 residues. CDR3 amino acids: CASSPIRDSPYEQYF. The CDR3 DNA reads TGTGCCAGCAGTCCCATCCGGGACAGCCCCTACGAGCAGTACTTC.

This clone came up a few times. The rearrangement links TRBV5-1 to TRBJ2-3; D uncertain. Per the germline V gene, CDR1 is SGHRS and CDR2 is YFSETQ. CDR3 length: 16 amino acids. V was cut by 4 bases and J by 0 bases, with 15 bases left in between. For the CDR3, the DNA is TGCGCCAGCAGCCTTCCCCCGGTGGGTAGCACAGATACGCAGTATTTT. It is translated as CASSLPPVGSTDTQYF.

The chain links TRBV7-9 to TRBJ1-4; maybe TRBD1 (5 bases). Trimming took 4 bases from V and 7 from J, leaving 10 bases between them. This CDR3 has 13 amino acids. Per the germline V gene, CDR1 is SEHNR and CDR2 is FQNEAQ (reference sequence). In DNA, the CDR3 is TGTGCCAGCAGCTCAGGCGGGACTGAAAAACTGTTTTTT. This translates into CASSSGGTEKLFF.

The gene calls are TRBV28 and TRBJ1-5; D is unresolved. With 2 bases removed from V and 2 bases from J, the gap between germline ends came to 7 bases. The CDR3 has 14 residues. The V gene's germline CDR1 is MDHEN and CDR2 SYDVKM. CDR3 sequence (DNA): TGTGCCAGCAGTTTACGACCCCGCAATCAGCCCCAGCATTTT. Residues: CASSLRPRNQPQHF.

This clone was observed a handful of times. The J gene is TRBJ2-7, the V gene TRBV7-8; D may correspond to TRBD1 or TRBD2 (6 bases each). V dropped 3 bases and J dropped 0 bases, with 12 bases sitting between them. The CDR3 contains 15 residues. Germline V gene lookup returns CDR1 SGHVS and CDR2 FQNEAQ. The CDR3 sequence is CASSFRGHSSYEQYF. The CDR3 nucleotides are TGTGCCAGCAGCTTCCGGGGGCACAGCTCCTACGAGCAGTACTTC.

This chain links TRBV5-1 with TRBJ2-1; 7 bases line up with TRBD2. The CDR3 spans 15 residues. Germline-derived CDR1 and CDR2 are SGHRS and YFSETQ. V trimming: 0 bases; J trimming: 6 bases; junction bases outside the gene matches: 6. The CDR3 spells CASSLVPGRVNEQFF. CDR3 bases: TGCGCCAGCAGCTTGGTTCCGGGGAGGGTCAATGAGCAGTTCTTC.

CDR3 DNA sequence: TGTGCCAGCTCACCACCAATCGACAGGGCTTCTGAGCAGTTCTTC. Translating gives CASSPPIDRASEQFF. The chain joins TRBV18 to TRBJ2-1, with 7 bases aligning to TRBD1. The CDR3 loop spans 15 amino acids. The ends lost 0 bases at V and 9 bases at J; junction bases unmatched: 8. Germline CDR1 KGHSH, CDR2 LQKENI.

This clone was seen at least ten times. The chain combines TRBV29-1 with TRBJ1-4, with 7 bases aligning to TRBD1. The CDR3 runs to 13 residues. V shed 1 base and J 6 bases; nucleotides not matched to a gene: 2. Germline assignment: CDR1 SQVTM and CDR2 ANQGSEA. CDR3 bases: TGCAGCGTTGAAGTAGGGGGCGATGAAAAACTGTTTTTT. Translation gives CSVEVGGDEKLFF.

The table lists this clone with a count of one. A read error is possible here, since a much larger clone lies one base away. The sample contains more than one DNA sequence encoding this CDR3. The chain uses TRBV28 and TRBJ2-1; D remains ambiguous. Trimming shortened V by 2 bases and J by 0 bases, and 2 bases separated the two germline ends. Looked up from germline, CDR1 is MDHEN and CDR2 is SYDVKM. CDR3 length: 13 residues. The CDR3 reads CASSLGSYNEQFF. CDR3 in DNA: TGTGCCAGCAGTTTAGGCTCCTACAATGAGCAGTTCTTC.